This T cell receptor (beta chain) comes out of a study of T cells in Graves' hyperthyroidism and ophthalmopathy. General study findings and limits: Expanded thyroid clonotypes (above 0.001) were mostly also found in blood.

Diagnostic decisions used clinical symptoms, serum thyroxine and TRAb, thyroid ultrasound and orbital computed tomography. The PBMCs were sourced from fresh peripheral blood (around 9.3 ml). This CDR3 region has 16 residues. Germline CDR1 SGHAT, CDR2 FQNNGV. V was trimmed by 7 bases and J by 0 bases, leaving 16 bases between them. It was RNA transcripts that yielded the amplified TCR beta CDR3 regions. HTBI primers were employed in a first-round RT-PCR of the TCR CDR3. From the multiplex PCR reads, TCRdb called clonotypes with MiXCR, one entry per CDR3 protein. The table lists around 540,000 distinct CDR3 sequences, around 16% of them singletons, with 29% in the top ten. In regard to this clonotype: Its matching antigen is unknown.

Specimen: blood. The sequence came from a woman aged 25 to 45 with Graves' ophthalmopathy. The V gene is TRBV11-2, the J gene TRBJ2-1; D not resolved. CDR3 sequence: CASTITGPSSYNEQFF. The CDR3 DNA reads TGTGCCAGCACAATTACGGGTCCGAGCTCCTACAATGAGCAGTTCTTC.